This is a list of T cell receptor beta chains from one sample in a study of blood T cell repertoires in COVID-19. Clones were read by immunoSEQ multiplex PCR, and TCRdb kept only the in-frame ones, dropping some. The table shows around 60,000 clones, with around 89% occurring only once. The sequencing input was peripheral blood. Receptors originate from a woman in her sixties or seventies with active COVID-19. CDR3s include the opening cysteine and the closing phenylalanine or tryptophan. The order of the fields is CDR3 length, D gene, V gene, J gene, clone size, CDR3 protein, CDR3 DNA. A D gene is named only where the DNA matches it firmly. Clone size is shown for a subset of rows, as once, few, many or a class of expanded clone.

len: 13
d_gene: -
v_gene: TRBV18
j_gene: TRBJ1-1
abundance: -
CDR3aa: CASSIREDTEAFF
CDR3nt: TGTGCCAGCTCAATCAGGGAGGACACTGAAGCTTTCTTT

len: 13
d_gene: -
v_gene: TRBV6-5
j_gene: TRBJ1-5
abundance: -
CDR3aa: CASRWSYNQPQHF
CDR3nt: TGTGCCAGCAGATGGAGTTACAATCAGCCCCAGCATTTT

len: 14
d_gene: -
v_gene: TRBV6-5
j_gene: TRBJ1-1
abundance: -
CDR3aa: CASILGAMNTEAFF
CDR3nt: TGTGCCAGCATATTAGGGGCGATGAACACTGAAGCTTTCTTT

len: 14
d_gene: -
v_gene: TRBV29-1
j_gene: TRBJ1-1
abundance: -
CDR3aa: CSVLKRGVSTEAFF
CDR3nt: TGCAGCGTCCTAAAACGGGGGGTCAGCACTGAAGCTTTCTTT

len: 14
d_gene: -
v_gene: TRBV5-5
j_gene: TRBJ1-1
abundance: -
CDR3aa: CASSRAARGGEAFF
CDR3nt: TGTGCCAGCAGCCGAGCGGCCAGGGGCGGTGAAGCTTTCTTT

len: 13
d_gene: -
v_gene: TRBV29-1
j_gene: TRBJ1-1
abundance: -
CDR3aa: CSVRTSQGTEAFF
CDR3nt: TGCAGCGTCCGGACAAGCCAAGGGACTGAAGCTTTCTTT

len: 16
d_gene: TRBD1
v_gene: TRBV4-3
j_gene: TRBJ2-3
abundance: -
CDR3aa: CASSQGRQGALDTQYF
CDR3nt: TGCGCCAGCAGCCAAGGACGACAGGGGGCCTTAGATACGCAGTATTTT

len: 13
d_gene: -
v_gene: TRBV7-7
j_gene: TRBJ2-2
abundance: once
CDR3aa: CASSLNRAGELFF
CDR3nt: TGTGCTAGCAGCTTAAACAGGGCCGGGGAGCTGTTTTTT

len: 14
d_gene: TRBD1
v_gene: TRBV25-1
j_gene: TRBJ2-7
abundance: -
CDR3aa: CASTLGGQGTEQYF
CDR3nt: TGTGCCAGCACTCTGGGAGGACAGGGAACGGAGCAGTACTTC

len: 15
d_gene: -
v_gene: TRBV7-2
j_gene: TRBJ2-2
abundance: -
CDR3aa: CASSFRGLDTGELFF
CDR3nt: TGTGCCAGCAGCTTTAGAGGGTTGGACACCGGGGAGCTGTTTTTT

len: 12
d_gene: -
v_gene: TRBV30
j_gene: TRBJ1-3
abundance: few
CDR3aa: CAWRTSGNTIYF
CDR3nt: TGTGCCTGGAGGACAAGTGGAAACACCATATATTTT

len: 15
d_gene: -
v_gene: TRBV6-5
j_gene: TRBJ2-1
abundance: -
CDR3aa: CASSPAASSYNEQFF
CDR3nt: TGTGCCAGCAGTCCCGCTGCTAGCTCCTACAATGAGCAGTTCTTC

len: 15
d_gene: -
v_gene: TRBV6-5
j_gene: TRBJ1-1
abundance: -
CDR3aa: CASSYGRTGNTEAFF
CDR3nt: TGTGCCAGCAGTTACGGGCGAACAGGAAACACTGAAGCTTTCTTT

len: 17
d_gene: TRBD1
v_gene: TRBV7-2
j_gene: TRBJ1-3
abundance: -
CDR3aa: CASSLAGTGASGNTIYF
CDR3nt: TGTGCCAGCAGCTTAGCGGGTACAGGGGCCTCTGGAAACACCATATATTTT

len: 21
d_gene: TRBD2
v_gene: TRBV5-1
j_gene: TRBJ2-2
abundance: -
CDR3aa: CASSSGLAGGSTFANTGELFF
CDR3nt: TGCGCCAGCAGCAGTGGACTAGCGGGGGGCTCTACGTTCGCGAACACCGGGGAGCTGTTTTTT

len: 16
d_gene: TRBD1
v_gene: TRBV10-2
j_gene: TRBJ1-2
abundance: -
CDR3aa: CASSGLERDSYYGYTF
CDR3nt: TGCGCCAGCAGTGGACTTGAAAGGGACAGCTACTATGGCTACACCTTC

len: 13
d_gene: -
v_gene: TRBV12-3/TRBV12-4
j_gene: TRBJ2-3
abundance: -
CDR3aa: CASDGRDTDTQYF
CDR3nt: TGTGCCAGCGACGGCAGGGACACAGATACGCAGTATTTT

len: 15
d_gene: -
v_gene: TRBV5-4
j_gene: TRBJ1-2
abundance: -
CDR3aa: CASSLDSSPTYGYTF
CDR3nt: TGTGCCAGCAGCTTGGACAGCTCACCCACCTATGGCTACACCTTC

len: 12
d_gene: -
v_gene: TRBV2
j_gene: TRBJ1-2
abundance: few
CDR3aa: CASSDTVYGYTF
CDR3nt: TGTGCCAGCAGTGACACAGTCTATGGCTACACCTTC

len: 13
d_gene: -
v_gene: TRBV15
j_gene: TRBJ2-7
abundance: -
CDR3aa: CATSRDTTYEQYF
CDR3nt: TGTGCCACCAGCAGGGACACCACCTACGAGCAGTACTTC

len: 13
d_gene: -
v_gene: TRBV5-5
j_gene: TRBJ1-2
abundance: -
CDR3aa: CASSLATLYGYTF
CDR3nt: TGTGCCAGCAGCTTGGCTACCCTCTATGGCTACACCTTC

len: 17
d_gene: TRBD1
v_gene: TRBV6-4
j_gene: TRBJ1-5
abundance: -
CDR3aa: CASNTDRPLTSNQPQHF
CDR3nt: TGTGCCAGCAATACGGACAGGCCCCTTACCAGCAATCAGCCCCAGCATTTT

len: 15
d_gene: TRBD1
v_gene: TRBV18
j_gene: TRBJ1-1
abundance: once
CDR3aa: CASSLIGQGASEAFF
CDR3nt: TGTGCCAGCTCCCTCATAGGACAGGGGGCGTCTGAAGCTTTCTTT

len: 15
d_gene: -
v_gene: TRBV13
j_gene: TRBJ2-7
abundance: -
CDR3aa: CASSLRDLRSYEQYF
CDR3nt: TGTGCCAGCAGCCTACGGGATCTACGTTCCTACGAGCAGTACTTC

len: 14
d_gene: TRBD1
v_gene: TRBV7-9
j_gene: TRBJ1-4
abundance: -
CDR3aa: CASSRDRGREKLFF
CDR3nt: TGTGCCAGCAGCCGAGACAGGGGCAGGGAAAAACTGTTTTTT

len: 18
d_gene: TRBD2
v_gene: TRBV4-3
j_gene: TRBJ2-5
abundance: few
CDR3aa: CASSSKQGAGGHLETQYF
CDR3nt: TGCGCCAGCAGCTCCAAGCAGGGAGCGGGGGGGCATTTGGAGACCCAGTACTTC

len: 15
d_gene: -
v_gene: TRBV15
j_gene: TRBJ1-2
abundance: -
CDR3aa: CATSRGELQGDGYTF
CDR3nt: TGTGCCACCAGCAGAGGGGAATTACAGGGAGATGGCTACACCTTC

len: 14
d_gene: -
v_gene: TRBV12-5
j_gene: TRBJ1-5
abundance: -
CDR3aa: CASGLVTGSQPQHF
CDR3nt: TGTGCTAGTGGTTTGGTAACAGGGAGTCAGCCCCAGCATTTT

len: 13
d_gene: TRBD1
v_gene: TRBV11-2
j_gene: TRBJ1-2
abundance: -
CDR3aa: CASSITGVRGYTF
CDR3nt: TGTGCCAGCAGCATTACAGGGGTGAGGGGCTACACCTTC

len: 18
d_gene: -
v_gene: TRBV6-1
j_gene: TRBJ2-6
abundance: -
CDR3aa: CASSADRGPGPGANVLTF
CDR3nt: TGTGCCAGCAGTGCGGACAGAGGTCCAGGACCTGGGGCCAACGTCCTGACTTTC

len: 13
d_gene: TRBD1
v_gene: TRBV3-1/TRBV3-2
j_gene: TRBJ1-5
abundance: -
CDR3aa: CASSRTGGQPQHF
CDR3nt: TGTGCCAGCAGCCGGACAGGGGGTCAGCCCCAGCATTTT

len: 19
d_gene: TRBD1
v_gene: TRBV7-6
j_gene: TRBJ1-6
abundance: -
CDR3aa: CASSLERPTGGGYNSPLHF
CDR3nt: TGTGCCAGCAGCTTAGAGAGGCCAACAGGGGGCGGGTATAATTCACCCCTCCACTTT

len: 17
d_gene: TRBD1
v_gene: TRBV5-4
j_gene: TRBJ1-1
abundance: -
CDR3aa: CASSLGQGAPLNTEAFF
CDR3nt: TGTGCCAGCAGCCTGGGACAGGGGGCCCCATTGAACACTGAAGCTTTCTTT

len: 12
d_gene: -
v_gene: TRBV3-1/TRBV3-2
j_gene: TRBJ1-5
abundance: -
CDR3aa: CASSHRNGPQHF
CDR3nt: TGTGCCAGCAGCCATAGAAACGGGCCCCAGCATTTT

len: 14
d_gene: TRBD1
v_gene: TRBV6-1
j_gene: TRBJ2-7
abundance: -
CDR3aa: CASSEAGQGYEQYF
CDR3nt: TGTGCCAGCAGTGAAGCGGGACAGGGTTACGAGCAGTACTTC

len: 11
d_gene: -
v_gene: TRBV4-2
j_gene: TRBJ2-7
abundance: -
CDR3aa: CASSQFNEQYF
CDR3nt: TGTGCCAGCAGCCAATTTAACGAGCAGTACTTC

len: 14
d_gene: -
v_gene: TRBV5-6
j_gene: TRBJ2-2
abundance: -
CDR3aa: CASSFTGPGGELFF
CDR3nt: TGTGCCAGCAGCTTCACAGGGCCGGGCGGGGAGCTGTTTTTT

len: 15
d_gene: TRBD1
v_gene: TRBV11-2
j_gene: TRBJ2-7
abundance: once
CDR3aa: CASSSYQGAGYEQYF
CDR3nt: TGTGCCAGCAGCTCTTATCAGGGGGCGGGTTACGAGCAGTACTTC

len: 14
d_gene: -
v_gene: TRBV5-1
j_gene: TRBJ1-1
abundance: -
CDR3aa: CASSLARGRAEAFF
CDR3nt: TGCGCCAGCAGCTTGGCCAGGGGTAGAGCTGAAGCTTTCTTT

len: 16
d_gene: TRBD2
v_gene: TRBV7-3
j_gene: TRBJ2-1
abundance: -
CDR3aa: CASSFTGGPSYNEQFF
CDR3nt: TGTGCCAGCAGTTTTACGGGGGGTCCCTCCTACAATGAGCAGTTCTTC

len: 15
d_gene: TRBD1
v_gene: TRBV11-3
j_gene: TRBJ2-5
abundance: -
CDR3aa: CASSLVGDRVGTQYF
CDR3nt: TGTGCCAGCAGCTTAGTGGGGGACAGGGTTGGGACCCAGTACTTC

len: 15
d_gene: TRBD1
v_gene: TRBV5-6
j_gene: TRBJ2-7
abundance: -
CDR3aa: CASSLEGQGIYEQYF
CDR3nt: TGTGCCAGCAGCTTGGAGGGACAGGGAATATACGAGCAGTACTTC

len: 14
d_gene: TRBD1
v_gene: TRBV5-1
j_gene: TRBJ1-2
abundance: -
CDR3aa: CASSTQQGSGGYTF
CDR3nt: TGCGCCAGCAGCACGCAACAGGGGTCGGGTGGCTACACCTTC

len: 11
d_gene: -
v_gene: TRBV6-6
j_gene: TRBJ2-7
abundance: -
CDR3aa: CASSQQGPPYF
CDR3nt: TGTGCCAGCAGTCAGCAGGGCCCGCCCTACTTC

len: 13
d_gene: -
v_gene: TRBV6-5
j_gene: TRBJ2-5
abundance: -
CDR3aa: CASSTRGGETQYF
CDR3nt: TGTGCCAGCAGTACTAGGGGGGGCGAGACCCAGTACTTC

len: 15
d_gene: -
v_gene: TRBV6-2/TRBV6-3
j_gene: TRBJ1-5
abundance: -
CDR3aa: CASSYGGVRNQPQHF
CDR3nt: TGTGCCAGCAGTTACGGGGGGGTGCGCAATCAGCCCCAGCATTTT

len: 13
d_gene: -
v_gene: TRBV18
j_gene: TRBJ1-1
abundance: -
CDR3aa: CASSRQGNTEAFF
CDR3nt: TGTGCCAGCTCACGGCAGGGGAACACTGAAGCTTTCTTT

len: 16
d_gene: TRBD2
v_gene: TRBV15
j_gene: TRBJ2-5
abundance: once
CDR3aa: CATSRGPSGGGETQYF
CDR3nt: TGTGCCACCAGCAGAGGTCCTAGCGGGGGAGGAGAGACCCAGTACTTC

len: 15
d_gene: -
v_gene: TRBV18
j_gene: TRBJ1-1
abundance: -
CDR3aa: CASSPDPKGSTEAFF
CDR3nt: TGTGCCAGCTCACCTGACCCAAAAGGGAGCACTGAAGCTTTCTTT

len: 14
d_gene: TRBD1
v_gene: TRBV6-6
j_gene: TRBJ2-7
abundance: -
CDR3aa: CASSYRDRGREQYF
CDR3nt: TGTGCCAGCAGTTACAGGGACAGGGGGCGCGAGCAGTACTTC

len: 13
d_gene: -
v_gene: TRBV21-1
j_gene: TRBJ2-7
abundance: -
CDR3aa: CTKIGVRPYEQYF
CDR3nt: TGTACGAAGATAGGGGTCCGACCGTACGAGCAGTACTTC

len: 16
d_gene: TRBD1
v_gene: TRBV10-3
j_gene: TRBJ1-6
abundance: -
CDR3aa: CAISADLQGTYSPLHF
CDR3nt: TGTGCCATCAGCGCCGATCTACAGGGGACATATTCACCCCTCCACTTT

len: 14
d_gene: -
v_gene: TRBV5-4
j_gene: TRBJ1-2
abundance: -
CDR3aa: CASSLVIGIDGYTF
CDR3nt: TGTGCCAGCAGCTTGGTCATCGGGATCGATGGCTACACCTTC

len: 13
d_gene: TRBD1
v_gene: TRBV30
j_gene: TRBJ1-1
abundance: -
CDR3aa: CAWSAGGYTEAFF
CDR3nt: TGTGCCTGGAGCGCAGGGGGGTACACTGAAGCTTTCTTT